This note documents a single T cell receptor (beta chain) sequence. Its target is not known. TCRdb's copy holds only in-frame clones and misses some; the assay was immunoSEQ multiplex PCR. The profile covers about 93,000 clones, with 92% appearing a single time and about 0.51% taken by the ten largest. This CDR3 spans 17 amino acids. Germline CDR1 is SGDLS and CDR2 is YYNGEE. Trimming cost V 0 bases and J 7 bases, with 19 bases left between them. The data derive from a study of OX40 agonist ivuxolimab in advanced cancers. Study overall: The dose-escalation cohort had hepatocellular carcinoma, melanoma, renal cell or head and neck cancer.

General study points: CD4+ T cells averaged fewer expanded clones than CD8+ T cells. Dose levels from 0.1 to 3.0 mg/kg saw CD4+ and CD8+ blood T cells expand clonally by week 6.

The clonotype was recovered from an adult with an advanced solid tumor such as melanoma, head and neck, liver or kidney cancer. The starting material was CD4+ or CD8+ T cells sorted from blood, obtained in a trial of the OX40 agonist ivuxolimab. This rearrangement joins TRBV9 to TRBJ1-4, with D possibly matching TRBD1 (6 bases). The CDR3 loop is CASSVGTQDRRGEKLFF. Written as DNA, the CDR3 is TGTGCCAGCAGCGTAGGGACACAGGACAGAAGGGGTGAAAAACTGTTTTTT. Looking up the rest from reference TRBV9 and TRBJ1-4 gives the full variable domain: DSGVTQTPKHLITATGQRVTLRCSPRSGDLSVYWYQQSLDQGLQFLIQYYNGEERAKGNILERFSAQQFPDLHSELNLSSLELGDSALYFCASSVGTQDRRGEKLFFGSGTQLSVL.